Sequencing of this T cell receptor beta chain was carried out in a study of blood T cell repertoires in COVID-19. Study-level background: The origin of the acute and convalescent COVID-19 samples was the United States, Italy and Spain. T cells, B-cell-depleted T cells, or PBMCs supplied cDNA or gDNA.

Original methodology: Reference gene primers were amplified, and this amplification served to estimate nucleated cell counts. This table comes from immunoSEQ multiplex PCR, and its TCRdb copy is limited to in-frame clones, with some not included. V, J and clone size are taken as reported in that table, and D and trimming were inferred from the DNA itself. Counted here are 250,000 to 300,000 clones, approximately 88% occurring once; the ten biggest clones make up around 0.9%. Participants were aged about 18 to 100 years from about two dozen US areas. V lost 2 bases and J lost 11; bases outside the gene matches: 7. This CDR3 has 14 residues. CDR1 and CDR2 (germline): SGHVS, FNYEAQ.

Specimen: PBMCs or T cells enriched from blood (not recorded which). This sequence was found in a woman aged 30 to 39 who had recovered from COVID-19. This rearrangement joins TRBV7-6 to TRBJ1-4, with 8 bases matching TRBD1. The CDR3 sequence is CASSLRDRSHKLFF. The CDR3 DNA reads TGTGCCAGCAGCTTAAGGGACAGGAGTCACAAACTGTTTTTT. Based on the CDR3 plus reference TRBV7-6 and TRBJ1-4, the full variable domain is GAGVSQSPRYKVTKRGQDVALRCDPISGHVSLYWYRQALGQGPEFLTYFNYEAQQDKSGLPNDRFSAERPEGSISTLTIQRTEQRDSAMYRCASSLRDRSHKLFFGSGTQLSVL.